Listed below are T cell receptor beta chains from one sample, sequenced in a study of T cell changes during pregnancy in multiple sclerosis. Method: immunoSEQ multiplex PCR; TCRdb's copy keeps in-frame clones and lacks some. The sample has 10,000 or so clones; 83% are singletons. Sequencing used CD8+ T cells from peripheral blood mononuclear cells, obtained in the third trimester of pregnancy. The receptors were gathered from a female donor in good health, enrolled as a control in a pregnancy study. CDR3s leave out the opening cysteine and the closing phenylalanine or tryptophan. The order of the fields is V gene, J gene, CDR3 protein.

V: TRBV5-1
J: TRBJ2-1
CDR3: ASHEREEQF

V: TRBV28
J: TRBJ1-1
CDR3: ASTLPRGPRTEAF

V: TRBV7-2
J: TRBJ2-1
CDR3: ASSPRRRGGYNEQF

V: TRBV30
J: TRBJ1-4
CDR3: AWGGGTGAKKLF

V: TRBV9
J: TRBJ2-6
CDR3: ASSSGTRPSGANVLT

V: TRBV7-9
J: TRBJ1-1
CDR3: ASSPRTEAF

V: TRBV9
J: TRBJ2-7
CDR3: ASSDGQGVGAYEQY

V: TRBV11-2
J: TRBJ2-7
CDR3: ASSADSPGQY

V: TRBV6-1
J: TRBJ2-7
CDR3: ASSENLSGSSEQY

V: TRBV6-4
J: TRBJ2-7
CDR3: ASSDGPEGEQY

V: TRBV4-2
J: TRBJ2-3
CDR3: ASSQDLGGAGTDTQY

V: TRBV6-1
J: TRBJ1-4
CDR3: ARGGTGGASEKLF

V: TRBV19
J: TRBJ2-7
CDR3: ASSIDLGQGYEQY

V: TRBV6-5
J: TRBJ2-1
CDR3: ASRPGTGANNEQF

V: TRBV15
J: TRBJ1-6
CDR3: ATTRGRDNSPLH

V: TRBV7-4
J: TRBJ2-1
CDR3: ASSFRSNEQF

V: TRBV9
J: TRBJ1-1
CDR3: ASSSPDRGANTEAF

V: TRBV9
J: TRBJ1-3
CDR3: ASSVDQVSGNTIY

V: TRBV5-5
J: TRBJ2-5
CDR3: ASSPGLEQTQY

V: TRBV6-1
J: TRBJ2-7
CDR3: ASSEKVGGVSEQY

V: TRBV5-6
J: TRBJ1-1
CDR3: ASSLSPGSDTEAF

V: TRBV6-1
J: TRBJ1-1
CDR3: ASSEARSRLNTEAF

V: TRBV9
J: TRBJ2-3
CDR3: ASSVGGGGGQY

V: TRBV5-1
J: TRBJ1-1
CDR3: ASSLGGNTEAF

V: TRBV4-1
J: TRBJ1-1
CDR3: ASSHEDRDTEAF

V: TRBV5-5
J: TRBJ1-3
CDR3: ASSSDILRSGNTIY

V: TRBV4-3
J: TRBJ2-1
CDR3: ASSHSGDYNEQF

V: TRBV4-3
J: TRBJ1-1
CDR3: ASSPSRGTEAF

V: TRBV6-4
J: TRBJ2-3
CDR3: ASSELAGDTDTQY

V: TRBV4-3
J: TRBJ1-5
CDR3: ASSQEGGQPQH

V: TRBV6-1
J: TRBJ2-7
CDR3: ASSEGRGGSVYEQY

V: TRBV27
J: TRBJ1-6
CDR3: ASSHGLSPLH

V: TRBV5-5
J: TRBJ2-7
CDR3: ASSSEGTDRDEQY

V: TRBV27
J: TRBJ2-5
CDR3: ASRQGANEQY

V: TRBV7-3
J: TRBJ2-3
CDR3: ASSLGWTDTQY

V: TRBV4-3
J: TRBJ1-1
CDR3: ASSQDGGGTEAF

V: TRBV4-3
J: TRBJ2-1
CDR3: ASSQGSGGNRYEQF

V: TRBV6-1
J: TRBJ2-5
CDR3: ASGNGGGQETQY

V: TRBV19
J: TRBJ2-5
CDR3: ASSTSPAGQETQY